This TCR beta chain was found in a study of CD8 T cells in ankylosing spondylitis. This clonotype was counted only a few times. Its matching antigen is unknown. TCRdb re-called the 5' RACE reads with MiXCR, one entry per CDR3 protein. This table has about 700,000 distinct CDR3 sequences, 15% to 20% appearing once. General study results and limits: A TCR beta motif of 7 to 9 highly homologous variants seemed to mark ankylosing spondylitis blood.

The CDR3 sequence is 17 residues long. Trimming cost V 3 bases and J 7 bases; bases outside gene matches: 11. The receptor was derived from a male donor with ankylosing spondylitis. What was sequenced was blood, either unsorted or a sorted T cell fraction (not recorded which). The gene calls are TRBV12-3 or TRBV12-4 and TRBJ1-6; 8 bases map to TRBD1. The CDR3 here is CASSFGVDRVKNSPLHF. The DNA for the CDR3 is TGTGCCAGCAGTTTCGGGGTGGACAGGGTGAAAAATTCACCCCTCCACTTT.